A single sample is the source of the 29 T cell receptor beta chains below, sequenced in a study of radiation and T cells in renal cell carcinoma. TCRdb's copy holds only in-frame clones and misses some; the assay was immunoSEQ multiplex PCR. In the table there are 50,000 to 75,000 clones, over 70% of which are singletons. The time point was: baseline pretreatment blood. Treatment described: 15 Gy SBRT to primary tumor, nephrectomy 4 weeks later. Source: blood, taken from a patient whose treatment included radiotherapy and nephrectomy. Every receptor here comes from a man in his 60s with renal cell carcinoma.

The J gene is TRBJ1-2, the V gene TRBV6-5, with TRBD1 as a possible D gene (5 bases). Germline CDR1 reads MNHEY; CDR2 reads SVGAGI. The CDR3 is 15 residues long. The germline V and J ends were trimmed by 5 bases and 4 bases, with 17 bases remaining between them. CDR3 sequence reads: CASSQDGPGGYGYTF. As DNA, the CDR3 is TGTGCCAGCAGTCAGGACGGGCCCGGGGGCTATGGCTACACCTTC.

This clone occurred a few times. The rearrangement links TRBV5-1 to TRBJ1-2; D not certain. The V end lost 0 bases, the J end lost 6 bases, and 12 bases lay between the germline ends. This CDR3 has 14 residues. Germline CDR1 is SGHRS and CDR2 is YFSETQ. The DNA of the CDR3 is TGCGCCAGCAGCTTGGGGCGGTACATCAATGGCTACACCTTC. Its translation: CASSLGRYINGYTF.

The chain recombines TRBV7-2 with TRBJ1-4; TRBD1 matches 9 bases. Germline trimming cut 4 bases from V and 8 bases from J; bases unmatched to any gene: 5. CDR1 SGHTA and CDR2 FQGNSA come from the germline V gene. The CDR3 has 14 amino acids. The CDR3 is CASSSDRGSEKLFF. In DNA, the CDR3 is TGTGCCAGCAGCTCGGACAGGGGATCCGAAAAACTGTTTTTT.

This clone has only a few counts. Other DNA sequences in the sample encode the same CDR3. The genes are TRBV18 and TRBJ2-5, with TRBD1 matching 8 bases. CDR1 is KGHSH, CDR2 LQKENI, per germline. This CDR3 contains 13 residues. V lost 3 bases to trimming and J lost 3 bases; unmatched junction nucleotides: 0. DNA for the CDR3: TGTGCCAGCTCACCGGGACAGGAAGAGACCCAGTACTTC. Translated, it gives CASSPGQEETQYF.

The rearrangement joins TRBV6-1 to TRBJ1-5; the D gene is possibly TRBD1 (5 bases). The V end lost 1 base, the J end lost 7 bases, and 11 bases lay between the germline ends. The CDR3 is made up of 14 amino acids. From germline, CDR1 is MNHNS and CDR2 SASEGT. CDR3 in amino acids: CASSEGRVGQPQHF. The CDR3 nucleotides read TGTGCCAGCAGTGAAGGCAGGGTGGGACAGCCCCAGCATTTT.

This clone has more than one count but fewer than ten. The chain joins TRBV4-1 to TRBJ1-6; the D is unclear. This CDR3 is built from 17 residues. V lost 4 bases and J 0 bases, leaving 13 bases between the germline ends. The germline V gene encodes CDR1 MGHRA and CDR2 YSYEKL. In DNA, the CDR3 is TGCGCCAGCAGCCCAATTGACCTCATCTCCTATAATTCACCCCTCCACTTT. Its protein product is CASSPIDLISYNSPLHF.

V usage is TRBV19 and J usage is TRBJ1-3, with unresolved D. Germline CDR1 reads LNHDA; CDR2 reads SQIVND (reference sequence). This CDR3 is 14 amino acids long. Trimming stripped 2 bases from V and 0 bases from J, with 5 bases between. The CDR3, as DNA: TGTGCCAGTAGTATACAAAACTCTGGAAACACCATATATTTT. Its translation: CASSIQNSGNTIYF.

The rearrangement links TRBV21-1 to TRBJ1-1. TRBV21-1 is an annotated pseudogene. The CDR3 has 17 amino acids. CDR3 sequence: CASSFRDPRWAVTEAFF. In nucleotides, the CDR3 is TGTGCCAGCAGCTTCCGGGACCCACGATGGGCGGTCACTGAAGCTTTCTTT.

In its sample, this clone was seen once. The chain couples TRBV15 to TRBJ1-4, with 7 positions matching TRBD1. V dropped 0 bases and J dropped 0; count of bases not matched to a gene: 4. Germline CDR1 is LNHNV and CDR2 is YYDKDF (reference sequence). The CDR3 has 17 amino acids. The CDR3 loop is CATSRESGTATNEKLFF. DNA for the CDR3: TGTGCCACCAGCAGAGAAAGTGGGACAGCAACTAATGAAAAACTGTTTTTT. The full variable domain, rest sourced from reference TRBV15 and TRBJ1-4, is DAMVIQNPRYQVTQFGKPVTLSCSQTLNHNVMYWYQQKSSQAPKLLFHYYDKDFNNEADTPDNFQSRRPNTSFCFLDIRSPGLGDTAMYLCATSRESGTATNEKLFFGSGTQLSVL.

The gene calls are TRBV6-1 and TRBJ2-5, with unresolved D. Germline V gene sequence: CDR1 MNHNS, CDR2 SASEGT. This CDR3 spans 15 amino acids. V lost 3 bases, J lost 4 bases, and 15 bases lay in between. CDR3 protein: CASSDEGSFLETQYF. Here the CDR3 DNA reads TGTGCCAGCAGTGACGAAGGCAGCTTTTTAGAGACCCAGTACTTC.

The chain employs TRBV6-1 and TRBJ2-3; TRBD2 matches at 10 bases. CDR3 length: 14 amino acids. Unmatched junction bases numbered 13, after V lost 10 bases and J lost 9 bases. Per germline, CDR1 MNHNS and CDR2 SASEGT. CDR3 bases: TGTGCCACCAAGGCGGGGCTAGCGGGGGAAACGCAGTATTTT. Amino acids: CATKAGLAGETQYF.

As concerns this clone: At the DNA level, this CDR3 is encoded by other sequences in the same sample as well. The chain uses TRBV29-1 and TRBJ1-1; maybe TRBD1 (5 bases). The V end lost 1 base, the J end lost 2 bases, and 8 bases lay between the germline ends. Germline CDR1 reads SQVTM; CDR2 reads ANQGSEA. The CDR3 sequence is 13 residues long. CDR3 residues: CSVEGQGNTEAFF. Written as DNA, the CDR3 is TGCAGCGTTGAAGGTCAGGGAAACACTGAAGCTTTCTTT. The variable domain in full, completed from reference TRBV29-1 and TRBJ1-1, reads SAVISQKPSRDICQRGTSLTIQCQVDSQVTMMFWYRQQPGQSLTLIATANQGSEATYESGFVIDKFPISRPNLTFSTLTVSNMSPEDSSIYLCSVEGQGNTEAFFGQGTRLTVV.

This clone was found once. The gene calls are TRBV6-1 and TRBJ1-1, with D possibly matching TRBD1 (5 bases). V lost 10 bases, J lost 0 bases, and 12 bases lay in between. The CDR3 loop spans 13 amino acids. Germline V gives CDR1 MNHNS, CDR2 SASEGT. The CDR3 region is CATQGFMNTEAFF. The CDR3 bases are TGTGCCACGCAGGGCTTCATGAACACTGAAGCTTTCTTT.

This chain joins TRBV5-4 and TRBJ2-1, with 7 bases lining up with TRBD2. CDR3 length: 14 residues. The J segment lost 3 bases and the V segment lost 4 bases, leaving 4 bases of the junction unmatched. Germline CDR1 reads SGHNT; CDR2 reads YYREEE (reference sequence). The CDR3 nucleotides read TGTGCCAGCAGCATAGGACTAGACTACAATGAGCAGTTCTTC. Encoded protein: CASSIGLDYNEQFF.

This chain links TRBV21-1 with TRBJ1-4; the D call TRBD1 from the table was never checked on the DNA. TRBV21-1 is annotated as a pseudogene. The length of the CDR3 is 14 residues. The CDR3 DNA sequence: TGTGCCAGCAGCCGGACAGGATCTAATGAAAAACTGTTTTTT. It specifies CASSRTGSNEKLFF.

The chain couples TRBV10-3 to TRBJ1-2; 9 positions match TRBD1. CDR1 is ENHRY and CDR2 is SYGVKD in the germline V gene. V shed 5 bases, J shed 5 bases, and the junction held 6 bases outside the gene matches. This CDR3 has 14 residues. Written as DNA, the CDR3 is TGTGCCATCAGTAGGACAGGGGAGGGATATGGCTACACCTTC. This gives the protein CAISRTGEGYGYTF.

The chain is built from TRBV11-3 and TRBJ2-3, with 12 bases fitting TRBD1. Losses at the gene ends were 6 bases for V and 2 bases for J; bases not matched to a gene: 9. Germline CDR1 SGHNT, CDR2 YENEEA. The CDR3 totals 17 residues. The CDR3 protein is CASSGTGGQRYTDTQYF. The CDR3 DNA is TGTGCCAGCAGTGGGACAGGGGGCCAGCGTTACACAGATACGCAGTATTTT. Complete variable domain (other parts from reference TRBV11-3 and TRBJ2-3): EAGVVQSPRYKIIEKKQPVAFWCNPISGHNTLYWYLQNLGQGPELLIRYENEEAVDDSQLPKDRFSAERLKGVDSTLKIQPAELGDSAVYLCASSGTGGQRYTDTQYFGPGTRLTVL.

This rearrangement joins TRBV6-6 to TRBJ1-5, with 7 positions matching TRBD1. With 10 bases clipped from V and 4 bases from J, the junction kept 16 bases outside the gene matches. CDR3 length: 16 amino acids. The germline V gene encodes CDR1 MNHNY and CDR2 SVGAGI (reference sequence). CDR3 DNA: TGTGCCACCGCCGGAAAACCAGGGGGGATTAATCAGCCCCAGCATTTT. This sequence encodes CATAGKPGGINQPQHF.

The CDR3 is CASSEPGSGAYEQYV. In DNA, the CDR3 is TGTGCCAGCAGTGAACCGGGGTCGGGAGCCTACGAGCAGTACGTC. The rearrangement joins TRBV6-1 to TRBJ2-7, with a possible D match to TRBD2 (6 bases). CDR1 and CDR2 from the germline V gene are MNHNS and SASEGT. The CDR3 extends over 15 amino acids. The germline V and J ends were trimmed by 2 bases and 2 bases, with 13 bases remaining between them.

The sample holds one count of this clone. This chain links TRBV10-1 with TRBJ2-1; 9 nucleotides line up with TRBD2. V dropped 4 bases and J dropped 6; count of bases not matched to a gene: 7. Germline assignment: CDR1 WNHNN and CDR2 SYGVQD (reference sequence). The CDR3 is made up of 15 amino acids. In DNA form, the CDR3 reads TGCGCCAGCAGTGGAGCGGGAGGACGTTTCAATGAGCAGTTCTTC. This encodes CASSGAGGRFNEQFF.

The gene calls are TRBV27 and TRBJ2-2, with 9 positions matching TRBD2. Germline lookup yields CDR1 MNHEY and CDR2 SMNVEV (reference sequence). The CDR3 extends over 17 amino acids. J lost 4 bases, V lost 8 bases, and 14 bases had no gene match. The CDR3: CASSSGSGGKGTGELFF. DNA of the CDR3: TGTGCCAGCTCTTCGGGTAGCGGGGGCAAGGGCACCGGGGAGCTGTTTTTT.

This chain connects TRBV11-2 to TRBJ2-5, with D uncertain. The germline V gene encodes CDR1 SGHAT and CDR2 FQNNGV. The CDR3 runs 12 residues. Trimming removed 4 bases at V and 5 bases at J, with 8 bases between. The CDR3 nucleotides read TGTGCCAGCAGCTCCGGGCCCGAGACCCAGTACTTC. Protein: CASSSGPETQYF.

About this clone: Additional DNA sequences in this sample encode the identical CDR3. This chain connects TRBV18 to TRBJ2-7; D uncertain. Germline V gene sequence: CDR1 KGHSH, CDR2 LQKENI. This CDR3 has 11 amino acids. V shed 3 bases and J shed 3 bases, with 3 bases lying between them. The CDR3 nucleotides read TGTGCCAGCTCACCCGACTACGAGCAGTACTTC. Its translation is CASSPDYEQYF.

The chain links TRBV6-1 to TRBJ1-5, with 9 positions matching TRBD1. Germline V lookup: CDR1 MNHNS, CDR2 SASEGT. The V and J ends lost 7 bases and 6 bases, in that order; junction bases with no gene match: 7. The CDR3 length is 14 residues. CDR3: CASKGDRVGQPQHF. The CDR3 DNA is TGTGCCAGCAAGGGGGACAGGGTAGGTCAGCCCCAGCATTTT.

CDR3 in amino acids: CASSLGQGARRVRETQYF. The CDR3 DNA follows: TGTGCCAGCAGTCTGGGACAGGGGGCGCGGAGGGTGCGAGAGACCCAGTACTTC. The chain joins TRBV27 to TRBJ2-5, with TRBD1 matching over 12 bases. This CDR3 spans 18 amino acids. Germline V gives CDR1 MNHEY, CDR2 SMNVEV (reference sequence). J was trimmed by 4 bases and V by 5 bases; bases with no gene match: 14.

V gene TRBV9 combines with J gene TRBJ1-1, with D unresolved. Germline V gene data show CDR1 as SGDLS and CDR2 as YYNGEE. The V and J ends lost 0 bases and 1 base respectively, with 7 bases between them. The CDR3 is 14 residues long. CDR3 residues: CASSVVIANTEAFF. DNA for the CDR3: TGTGCCAGCAGCGTAGTGATAGCGAACACTGAAGCTTTCTTT.

V and J are TRBV11-3 and TRBJ2-3, with D tentatively TRBD1 (5 bases). Germline loops: CDR1 SGHNT, CDR2 YENEEA. The CDR3 is 14 residues long. Trimming stripped 1 base from V and 4 bases from J, with 9 bases between. CDR3 sequence reads: CASSLAGAPDTQYF. CDR3 sequence (DNA): TGTGCCAGCAGCTTAGCTGGGGCCCCAGATACGCAGTATTTT.

This clone was counted between two and nine times. The chain's CDR3 is CASSDRFNSPLHF. Written as DNA, the CDR3 is TGTGCCAGCAGTGACAGGTTTAATTCACCCCTCCACTTT. The genes are TRBV25-1 and TRBJ1-6; D is undetermined. Trimming cost V 3 bases and J 6 bases, with 6 bases left between them. This CDR3 is 13 amino acids long. Germline CDR1 and CDR2: MGHDK and SYGVNS.

The V and J genes are TRBV5-6 and TRBJ2-7; no reliable D call. In germline, CDR1 is SGHDT, CDR2 YYEEEE. This CDR3 is 15 amino acids long. V gave up 1 base and J gave up 3 bases, with 14 bases separating them. CDR3 amino acids: CASSLKGGPFYEQYV. In nucleotides, the CDR3 is TGTGCCAGCAGCTTGAAGGGTGGACCTTTCTACGAGCAGTACGTC.